This TCR beta chain originates from a study of T cells in Graves' hyperthyroidism and ophthalmopathy. Amplification yielded TCR beta CDR3 regions, with RNA transcripts as the source. The primer set for the first-round RT-PCR of the TCR CDR3 was HTBI. TCRdb passed the multiplex PCR reads through MiXCR, listing each CDR3 protein once. In the table there are a few hundred thousand distinct CDR3 sequences, 16% of which are singletons. Individuals with ophthalmopathy presented a Clinical Activity Score of at least 3, a NOSPECS grade of at least 4 and a duration under 3 months. Between the trimmed V and J ends, which lost 3 bases and 5 bases, there was a span of 16 bases. The germline gives CDR1 SQVTM, CDR2 ANQGSEA. This CDR3 comprises 14 residues.

The chain carries TRBV29-1 and TRBJ1-1; weak D call: TRBD1 (5 bases). Sequenced sample: blood. The source is a woman in her thirties or forties with Graves' ophthalmopathy. CDR3 loop: CSVDRRATNTEAFF. CDR3 nucleotide sequence: TGCAGCGTTGATCGCAGGGCAACGAATACTGAAGCTTTCTTT.